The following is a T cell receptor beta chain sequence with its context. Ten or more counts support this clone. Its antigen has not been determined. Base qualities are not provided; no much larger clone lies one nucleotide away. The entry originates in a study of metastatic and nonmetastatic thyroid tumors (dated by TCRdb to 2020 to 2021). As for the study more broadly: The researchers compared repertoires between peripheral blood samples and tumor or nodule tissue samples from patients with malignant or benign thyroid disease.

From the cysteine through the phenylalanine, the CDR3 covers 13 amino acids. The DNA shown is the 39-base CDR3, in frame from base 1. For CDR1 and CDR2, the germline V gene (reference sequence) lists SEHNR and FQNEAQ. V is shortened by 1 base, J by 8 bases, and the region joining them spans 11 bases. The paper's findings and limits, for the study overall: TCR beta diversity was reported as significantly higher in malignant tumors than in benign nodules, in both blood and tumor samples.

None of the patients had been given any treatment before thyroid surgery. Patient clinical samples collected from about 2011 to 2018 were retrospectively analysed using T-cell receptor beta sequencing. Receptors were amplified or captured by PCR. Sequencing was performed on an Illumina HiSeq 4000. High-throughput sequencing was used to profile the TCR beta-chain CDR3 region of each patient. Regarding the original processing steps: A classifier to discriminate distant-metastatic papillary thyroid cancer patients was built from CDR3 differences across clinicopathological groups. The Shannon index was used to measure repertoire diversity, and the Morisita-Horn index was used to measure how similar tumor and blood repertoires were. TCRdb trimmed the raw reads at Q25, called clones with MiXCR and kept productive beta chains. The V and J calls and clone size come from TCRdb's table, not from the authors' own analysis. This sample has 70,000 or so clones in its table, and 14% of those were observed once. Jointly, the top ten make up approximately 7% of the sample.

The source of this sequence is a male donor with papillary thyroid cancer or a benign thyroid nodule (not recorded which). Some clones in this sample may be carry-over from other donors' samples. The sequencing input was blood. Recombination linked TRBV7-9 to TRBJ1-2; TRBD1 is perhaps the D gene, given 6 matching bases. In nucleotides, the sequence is TGTGCCAGCAGCTTAGGACAGGCAGAGGGCTACACCTTC. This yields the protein CASSLGQAEGYTF. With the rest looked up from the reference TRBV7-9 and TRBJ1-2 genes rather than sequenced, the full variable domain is DTGVSQNPRHKITKRGQNVTFRCDPISEHNRLYWYRQTLGQGPEFLTYFQNEAQLEKSRLLSDRFSAERPKGSFSTLEIQRTEQGDSAMYLCASSLGQAEGYTFGSGTRLTVV.